Below are 11 T cell receptor beta chains sequenced from a single sample in a study of CD8 T cells in Susac syndrome (dated by TCRdb to the late 2010s). Library prep was done by the immunoSEQ multiplex PCR assay. RNA was extracted using the RNeasy kit, and roughly 0.5 to 1 ug of the RNA was reverse transcribed with random hexamers. Through fastp at Q25 and MiXCR, TCRdb rebuilt clones from the public reads, retaining in-frame beta chains. A single entry per CDR3 protein holds the most common genes and DNA from its merged rows. The sample table contains roughly 200,000 distinct CDR3 sequences; only one count was recorded for under 95% of them. Roughly 0.12% of the sample is held by the ten biggest clonotypes. Material for sequencing was CD4+ T cells from PBMCs. Every receptor here comes from a human donor with Susac syndrome.

The V call is TRBV29-1, the J call TRBJ2-1; no clear D gene. The CDR3 is made up of 13 amino acids. Per germline, CDR1 SQVTM and CDR2 ANQGSEA. V lost 2 bases to trimming and J lost 2 bases, with 7 bases between them. The chain's CDR3 is CSVERHAYNEQFF. CDR3 coding DNA: TGCAGCGTTGAACGCCACGCCTACAATGAGCAGTTCTTC.

The rearrangement links TRBV29-1 to TRBJ1-5; TRBD1 matches at 8 bases. The trim removed 6 bases at V and 2 bases at J, leaving 6 bases unmatched. The V gene's germline CDR1 is SQVTM and CDR2 ANQGSEA. The CDR3 is 14 amino acids. The DNA for the CDR3 is TGCAGCGTGCAGCAGGGGGCCGGCAATCAGCCCCAGCATTTT. Protein: CSVQQGAGNQPQHF.

The chain employs TRBV2 and TRBJ2-3; 7 bases map to TRBD1. The CDR3 length is 14 residues. V lost 5 bases to trimming and J lost 4 bases; unmatched junction nucleotides: 6. CDR1 SNHLY and CDR2 FYNNEI come from the germline V gene. CDR3 sequence: CASSSYRGADTQYF. The DNA of the CDR3 is TGTGCCAGCAGTTCGTACAGGGGCGCAGATACGCAGTATTTT.

J is TRBJ1-6 and V is TRBV25-1, with D unclear. V was cut by 1 base and J by 7 bases, with 8 bases left in between. CDR1 is MGHDK and CDR2 is SYGVNS in the germline V gene. The CDR3 runs to 14 residues. The CDR3 reads CASSEWVLNSPLHF. The DNA for the CDR3 is TGTGCCAGCAGTGAATGGGTGCTGAATTCACCCCTCCACTTT.

The chain has TRBV12-3 or TRBV12-4 and TRBJ1-1, with 9 positions matching TRBD1. V shed 6 bases and J 0 bases; nucleotides not matched to a gene: 8. The CDR3 runs 16 residues. Here the CDR3 reads CASSDGQGLVNTEAFF. In DNA form, the CDR3 reads TGTGCCAGCAGCGACGGACAGGGGTTGGTGAACACTGAAGCTTTCTTT.

The rearrangement joins TRBV9 to TRBJ1-2, with a weak D call TRBD1 (5 bases). Trimming took 3 bases from V and 4 from J, leaving 16 bases between them. The CDR3 extends over 15 amino acids. In germline, CDR1 is SGDLS, CDR2 YYNGEE. The DNA of the CDR3 is TGTGCCAGCAGCGCCCAACCCGACGGGGGCTATGGCTACACCTTC. Its protein product is CASSAQPDGGYGYTF.

The J gene is TRBJ2-5, the V gene TRBV2; D unresolved. This CDR3 has 14 amino acids. V was cut by 2 bases and J by 2 bases, with 9 bases left in between. Germline V CDR1 and CDR2: SNHLY, FYNNEI. CDR3 sequence reads: CASSELLQQETQYF. CDR3 coding DNA: TGTGCCAGCAGTGAACTACTCCAGCAAGAGACCCAGTACTTC.

The chain uses TRBV12-3 or TRBV12-4 and TRBJ1-4, with D perhaps matching TRBD1 (6 bases). Trimming pared 5 bases from V and 7 bases from J, leaving 17 bases between. The CDR3 has 15 amino acids. CDR3 loop: CASSQTRGLGEKLFF. For the CDR3, the DNA is TGTGCCAGCAGTCAAACGCGGGGGCTTGGTGAAAAACTGTTTTTT.

This chain connects TRBV12-3 or TRBV12-4 to TRBJ1-1; 8 positions agree with TRBD1. The CDR3 is made up of 15 amino acids. V was clipped by 6 bases and J by 5 bases; unmatched bases: 11. The CDR3 region has the DNA TGTGCCAGCAGCCCGACAGGGGCCCCGAGGACTGAAGCTTTCTTT. This codes for CASSPTGAPRTEAFF.

V and J are TRBV20-1 and TRBJ1-1; D ambiguous. Per germline, CDR1 DFQATT and CDR2 SNEGSKA (reference sequence). The CDR3 has 11 residues. Deletions cut 3 bases from V and 6 bases from J, with 8 bases between. The CDR3 coding sequence is TGCAGTGCTAGTCTGAGGGCTGAAGCTTTCTTT. Its translation: CSASLRAEAFF.

This CDR3 is CASTHGGAENEQFF. The CDR3 nucleotides read TGTGCCAGCACCCACGGGGGGGCCGAGAATGAGCAGTTCTTC. The chain uses TRBV6-2 or TRBV6-3 and TRBJ2-1; 8 bases match TRBD2. CDR1 is MNHEY, CDR2 SVGEGT, per germline. J was trimmed by 7 bases and V by 7 bases; bases with no gene match: 9. This CDR3 has 14 residues.